Listed below are T cell receptor beta chains from one sample, sequenced in a study of cytomegalovirus exposure and HLA in healthy donors. Sequencing was performed with immunoSEQ multiplex PCR; in TCRdb, only in-frame clones are kept and a portion is missing. The table has over 150,000 clones, 75% to 90% seen once. Sequencing was done on a sample of PBMCs. The receptors derive from a human donor in good health. Both conserved end residues are part of each CDR3. Fields, in order: CDR3 length, V gene, D gene, J gene, clone size, CDR3 protein, CDR3 DNA. A D gene is named only where the DNA matches it firmly. Clone size appears in some rows only: once, few, many, or a class for an expanded clone.

19,TRBV4-1,TRBD2,TRBJ2-3,.,CASSRVGITSGGLTDTQYF,TGCGCCAGCAGCCGAGTGGGGATTACTAGCGGGGGGCTCACAGATACGCAGTATTTT
16,TRBV19,TRBD2,TRBJ2-2,.,CASSTSGGARTGELFF,TGTGCCAGTAGTACCTCCGGGGGGGCGAGGACCGGGGAGCTGTTTTTT
13,TRBV19,.,TRBJ1-1,.,CTSRRSGNTEAFF,TGTACCAGTAGGAGGTCCGGGAACACTGAAGCTTTCTTT
13,TRBV10-1,.,TRBJ1-5,.,CASSSTIDQPQHF,TGCGCCAGCAGTAGCACCATAGATCAGCCCCAGCATTTT
15,TRBV5-4,.,TRBJ2-2,.,CASSLPRGDTGELFF,TGTGCCAGCAGCTTGCCCCGGGGAGACACCGGGGAGCTGTTTTTT
14,TRBV6-1,.,TRBJ1-6,.,CASWLNSYNSPLHF,TGTGCCAGCTGGCTTAACTCCTATAATTCACCCCTCCACTTT
13,TRBV28,.,TRBJ2-7,.,CASSSAGLYEQYF,TGTGCCAGCAGTTCGGCGGGACTCTACGAGCAGTACTTC
14,TRBV11-2,.,TRBJ2-5,once,CASSLTVDWETQYF,TGTGCCAGCAGCTTGACGGTTGACTGGGAGACCCAGTACTTC
15,TRBV5-6,TRBD1,TRBJ1-1,.,CASSLAGTGETEAFF,TGTGCCAGCAGCTTGGCCGGGACAGGGGAAACTGAAGCTTTCTTT
15,TRBV9,TRBD2,TRBJ2-1,.,CASSGSGASYNEQFF,TGTGCCAGCAGCGGTAGCGGGGCATCCTACAATGAGCAGTTCTTC
18,TRBV5-6,.,TRBJ1-2,once,CASSLYVAGVGLNYGYTF,TGTGCCAGCAGCTTGTACGTCGCAGGGGTTGGTCTTAACTATGGCTACACCTTC
15,TRBV7-6,.,TRBJ2-3,.,CASSLVAGNTDTQYF,TGTGCCAGCAGCTTAGTGGCGGGGAACACAGATACGCAGTATTTT
14,TRBV7-9,TRBD1,TRBJ1-1,.,CASSSGTGRTEAFF,TGTGCCAGCAGCTCCGGGACAGGGAGAACTGAAGCTTTCTTT
12,TRBV2,.,TRBJ1-2,few,CASSDRAQGYTF,TGTGCCAGCAGTGACAGGGCGCAAGGCTACACCTTC
12,TRBV29-1,.,TRBJ1-1,.,CSTGQRGTEAFF,TGCAGCACAGGACAGCGCGGCACTGAAGCTTTCTTT
14,TRBV10-2,TRBD1,TRBJ2-5,once,CASRGTVLQETQYF,TGCGCCAGCAGGGGGACAGTCCTACAAGAGACCCAGTACTTC
15,TRBV5-1,.,TRBJ1-4,.,CASSLTGGLAEKLFF,TGCGCCAGCAGCTTGACGGGGGGGTTGGCTGAAAAACTGTTTTTT
16,TRBV27,TRBD2,TRBJ2-1,.,CASSLFRLAGNPEQFF,TGTGCCAGCAGTTTATTTCGGCTAGCGGGGAACCCTGAGCAGTTCTTC
11,TRBV7-6,.,TRBJ1-1,.,CASSQGSEAFF,TGTGCCAGCAGTCAGGGTTCTGAAGCTTTCTTT
15,TRBV6-5,TRBD1,TRBJ1-1,.,CASRGMGTVNTEAFF,TGTGCCAGCAGGGGGATGGGGACAGTGAACACTGAAGCTTTCTTT
14,TRBV27,.,TRBJ1-5,.,CASSLTGSNQPQHF,TGTGCCAGCAGTTTAACAGGCAGTAATCAGCCCCAGCATTTT
11,TRBV4-1,.,TRBJ1-2,.,CASSQDSGYTF,TGCGCCAGCAGCCAAGATAGCGGCTACACCTTC
16,TRBV6-5,.,TRBJ1-2,.,CASSYLERRHSDGYTF,TGTGCCAGCAGTTACTTGGAGCGGAGGCACTCCGATGGCTACACCTTC